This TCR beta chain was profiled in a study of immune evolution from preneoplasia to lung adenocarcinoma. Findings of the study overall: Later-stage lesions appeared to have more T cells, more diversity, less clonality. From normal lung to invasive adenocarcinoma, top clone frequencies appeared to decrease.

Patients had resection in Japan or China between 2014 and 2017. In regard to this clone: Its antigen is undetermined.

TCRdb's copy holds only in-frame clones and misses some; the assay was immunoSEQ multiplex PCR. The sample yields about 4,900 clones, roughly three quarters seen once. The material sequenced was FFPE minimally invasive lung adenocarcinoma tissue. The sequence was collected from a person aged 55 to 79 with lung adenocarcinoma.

Here the CDR3 DNA reads TGTGCCAGCAGTAGTGGGGTTGGGGGGACCCAGTACTTC. The encoded protein is CASSSGVGGTQYF. The V call is TRBV27, the J call TRBJ2-5; the D call may be TRBD1 or TRBD2 (5 bases each). Germline V gene sequence: CDR1 MNHEY, CDR2 SMNVEV (reference sequence). V dropped 5 bases and J dropped 7 bases, with 14 bases sitting between them. The CDR3 has 13 residues.